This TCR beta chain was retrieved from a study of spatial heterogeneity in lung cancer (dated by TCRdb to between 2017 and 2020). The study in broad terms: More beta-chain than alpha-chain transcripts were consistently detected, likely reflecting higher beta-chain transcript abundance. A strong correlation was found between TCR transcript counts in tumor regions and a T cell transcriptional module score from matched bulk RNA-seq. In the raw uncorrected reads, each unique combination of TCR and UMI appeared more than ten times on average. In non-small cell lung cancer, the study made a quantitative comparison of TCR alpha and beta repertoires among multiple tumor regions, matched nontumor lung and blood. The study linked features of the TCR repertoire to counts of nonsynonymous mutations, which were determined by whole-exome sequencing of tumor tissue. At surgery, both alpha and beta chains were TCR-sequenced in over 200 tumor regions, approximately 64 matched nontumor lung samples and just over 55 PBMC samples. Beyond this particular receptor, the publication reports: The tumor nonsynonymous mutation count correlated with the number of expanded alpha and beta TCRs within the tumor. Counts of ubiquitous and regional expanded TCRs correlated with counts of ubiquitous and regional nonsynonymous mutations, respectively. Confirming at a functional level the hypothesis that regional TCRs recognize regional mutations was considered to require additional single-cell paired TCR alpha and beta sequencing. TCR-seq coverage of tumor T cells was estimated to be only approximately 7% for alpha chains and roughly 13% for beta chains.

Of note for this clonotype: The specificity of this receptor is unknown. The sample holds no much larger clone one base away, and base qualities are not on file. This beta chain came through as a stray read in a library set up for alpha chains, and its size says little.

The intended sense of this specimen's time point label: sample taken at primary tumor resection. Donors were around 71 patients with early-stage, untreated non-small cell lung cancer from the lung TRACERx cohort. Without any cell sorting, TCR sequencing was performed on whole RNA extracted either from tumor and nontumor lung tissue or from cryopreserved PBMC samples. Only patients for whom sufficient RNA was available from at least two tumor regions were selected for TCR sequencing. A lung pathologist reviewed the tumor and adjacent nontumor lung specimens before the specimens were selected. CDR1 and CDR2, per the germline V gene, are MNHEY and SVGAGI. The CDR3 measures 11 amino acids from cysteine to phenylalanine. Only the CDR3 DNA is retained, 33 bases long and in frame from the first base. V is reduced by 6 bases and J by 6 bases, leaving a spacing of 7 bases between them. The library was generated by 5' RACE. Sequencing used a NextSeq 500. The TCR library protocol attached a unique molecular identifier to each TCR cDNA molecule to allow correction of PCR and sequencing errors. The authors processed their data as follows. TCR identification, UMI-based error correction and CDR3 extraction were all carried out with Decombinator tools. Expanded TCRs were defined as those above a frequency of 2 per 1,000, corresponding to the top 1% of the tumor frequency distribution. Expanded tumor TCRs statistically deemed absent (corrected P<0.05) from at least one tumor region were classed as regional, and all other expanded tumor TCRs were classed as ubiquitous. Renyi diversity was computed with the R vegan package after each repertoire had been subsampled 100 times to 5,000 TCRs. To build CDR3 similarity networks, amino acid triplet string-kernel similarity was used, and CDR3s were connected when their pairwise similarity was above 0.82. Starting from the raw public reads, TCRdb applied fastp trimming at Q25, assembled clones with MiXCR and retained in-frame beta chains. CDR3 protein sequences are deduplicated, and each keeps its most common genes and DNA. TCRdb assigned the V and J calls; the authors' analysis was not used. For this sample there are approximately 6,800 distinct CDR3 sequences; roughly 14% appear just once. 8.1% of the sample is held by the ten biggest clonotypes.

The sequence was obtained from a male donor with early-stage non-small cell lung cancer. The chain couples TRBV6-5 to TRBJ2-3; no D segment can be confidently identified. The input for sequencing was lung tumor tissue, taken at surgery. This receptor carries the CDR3 CASRGRDTQYF. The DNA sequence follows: TGTGCCAGCAGAGGACGGGATACGCAGTATTTT.